This TCR beta chain was obtained from a study of T cell changes during pregnancy in multiple sclerosis. The table came from immunoSEQ multiplex PCR; TCRdb's copy has only in-frame clones and leaves some out. The sample contains tens of thousands of clones, roughly 94% of which appear only once. CDR1 is SNHLY, CDR2 FYNNEI, per germline. The CDR3 has 16 amino acids. V gave up 6 bases and J gave up 0 bases, with 14 bases separating them. The chain couples TRBV2 to TRBJ1-4; the D gene is possibly TRBD1 (6 bases). The receptor was derived from a female donor in good health, enrolled as a control in a pregnancy study. The input for sequencing was peripheral blood, taken in the second trimester of pregnancy. In nucleotides, the CDR3 is TGTGCCAGCAGGGCCCCGAGGGGGACAACTAATGAAAAACTGTTTTTT. It yields the protein CASRAPRGTTNEKLFF.